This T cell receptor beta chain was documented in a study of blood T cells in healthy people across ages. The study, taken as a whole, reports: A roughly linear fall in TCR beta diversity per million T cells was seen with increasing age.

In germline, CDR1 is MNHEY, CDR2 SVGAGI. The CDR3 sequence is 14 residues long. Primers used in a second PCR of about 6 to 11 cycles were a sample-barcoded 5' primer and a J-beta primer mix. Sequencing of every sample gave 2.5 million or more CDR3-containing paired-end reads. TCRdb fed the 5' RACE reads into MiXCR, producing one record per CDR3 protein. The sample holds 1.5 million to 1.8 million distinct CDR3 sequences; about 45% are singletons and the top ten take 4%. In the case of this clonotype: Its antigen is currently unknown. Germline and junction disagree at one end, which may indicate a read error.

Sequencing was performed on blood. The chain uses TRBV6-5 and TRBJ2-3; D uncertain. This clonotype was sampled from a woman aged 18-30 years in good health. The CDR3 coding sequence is TGTGCCAGCAGTTACTTCGGTAGCATAGATACGCAGTATTTT. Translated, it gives CASSYFGSIDTQYF.